Listed here are 30 T cell receptor beta chains from one sample, sequenced in a study of blood T cell repertoires in COVID-19. Only in-frame clones appear in the TCRdb table, and some are missing; sequencing was by immunoSEQ multiplex PCR. The sample has about 140,000 clones; about four fifths are singletons. The sequenced sample was peripheral blood. The receptors come from a human donor in a cohort sampled during active COVID-19.

This chain uses TRBV7-9 with TRBJ1-2; TRBD1 matches at 9 bases. The germline CDR1 and CDR2 sequences are SEHNR and FQNEAQ (reference sequence). With V trimmed by 4 bases and J by 4 bases, 10 bases remained unmatched. CDR3 length equals 16 residues. CDR3 in amino acids: CASSSSGTGISYGYTF. The DNA for the CDR3 is TGTGCCAGCAGCTCCTCCGGGACAGGGATCTCCTATGGCTACACCTTC.

Details on this clone: The sample contains more than one DNA sequence encoding this CDR3. The J gene is TRBJ2-1, the V gene TRBV5-1, with 9 bases fitting TRBD1. V gave up 4 bases and J gave up 0 bases; unmatched junction bases: 2. The germline V gene has CDR1 SGHRS and CDR2 YFSETQ. The CDR3 is 15 residues long. This chain's CDR3 is CASSLTGGSYNEQFF. The CDR3 region has the DNA TGCGCCAGCAGCCTGACAGGGGGCTCCTACAATGAGCAGTTCTTC.

This clone appeared a few times. The chain employs TRBV7-8 and TRBJ1-4; D perhaps matches TRBD1 (6 bases). CDR1 SGHVS and CDR2 FQNEAQ come from the germline V gene. V was cut by 7 bases and J by 11 bases, with 20 bases left in between. This CDR3 comprises 14 residues. The CDR3 region is CASTTGTTRTKLFF. DNA of the CDR3: TGTGCCAGCACCACAGGGACAACACGGACTAAACTGTTTTTT.

The J gene is TRBJ2-7, the V gene TRBV4-2; the D gene is possibly TRBD2 (6 bases). This CDR3 contains 15 residues. Germline loops: CDR1 LGHNA, CDR2 YNFKEQ. V lost 5 bases and J 3 bases, leaving 17 bases between the germline ends. The CDR3: CASSVGLSPLYEQYF. In nucleotides, the CDR3 is TGTGCCAGCAGCGTGGGACTGTCCCCCCTCTACGAGCAGTACTTC.

This sequence joins TRBV10-3 and TRBJ1-2, with D possibly matching TRBD1 (5 bases). The CDR3 spans 15 residues. Trimming took off 7 bases at V and 4 bases at J, with 19 bases between the two ends. Germline CDR1 and CDR2: ENHRY and SYGVKD. The CDR3 spells CAITGAGDGLYGYTF. The DNA of the CDR3 is TGTGCCATCACGGGAGCCGGGGACGGACTCTATGGCTACACCTTC.

V is TRBV28 and J is TRBJ1-2, with 10 bases aligning to TRBD1. Trimming removed 1 base from V and 3 bases from J; junction bases left unmatched: 5. CDR1 and CDR2 (germline): MDHEN, SYDVKM. The CDR3 covers 16 residues. The DNA of the CDR3 is TGTGCCAGCAGTTTATTAGCCGGGACAGGGGACTATGGCTACACCTTC. It is translated as CASSLLAGTGDYGYTF.

V gene TRBV27 combines with J gene TRBJ2-6, with D unresolved. The CDR3 runs 15 residues. With 2 bases removed from V and 0 bases from J, the gap between germline ends came to 5 bases. Germline-derived CDR1 and CDR2 are MNHEY and SMNVEV (reference sequence). The CDR3 sequence: CASSLASSGANVLTF. The CDR3 DNA follows: TGTGCCAGCAGTTTAGCCAGCTCTGGGGCCAACGTCCTGACTTTC.

This clone has a handful of counts. The chain employs TRBV19 and TRBJ1-5; a weak D match, TRBD1 (6 bases). V lost 7 bases, J lost 8 bases, and 24 bases lay in between. CDR3 length: 16 amino acids. Germline V gene lookup returns CDR1 LNHDA and CDR2 SQIVND (reference sequence). This CDR3 reads CASTRLGAGPSEPQHF. The CDR3 nucleotides read TGTGCCAGTACCCGGTTGGGGGCAGGGCCTTCGGAGCCCCAGCATTTT.

J is TRBJ2-7 and V is TRBV28, with 8 bases aligning to TRBD1. The CDR3 loop spans 14 amino acids. CDR1 and CDR2 from the germline V gene are MDHEN and SYDVKM. The V segment lost 3 bases and the J segment 7 bases; nucleotides outside the gene matches: 8. The DNA for the CDR3 is TGTGCCAGCAGTTTGACAGGGGCGTCGGGAGAGCAGTACTTC. Translated, it gives CASSLTGASGEQYF.

The chain has TRBV5-5 and TRBJ2-5; possibly TRBD1 for D (5 bases). CDR1 and CDR2 (germline): SGHKS, YYEKEE (reference sequence). This CDR3 region has 14 residues. Trimming left V 2 bases short and J 2 bases short, with 10 bases between. This CDR3 is CASSLPGKQETQYF. DNA for the CDR3: TGTGCCAGCAGCTTACCAGGGAAACAAGAGACCCAGTACTTC.

V is TRBV19 and J is TRBJ1-2; TRBD1 aligns across 10 bases. The CDR3 runs to 15 residues. J gave up 5 bases and V 5 bases, and 8 bases lay outside the gene matches. The germline V gene has CDR1 LNHDA and CDR2 SQIVND (reference sequence). The CDR3 DNA reads as TGTGCCAGTAGTGCTCCGGGACAGGGGAGGTATGGCTACACCTTC. Its protein is CASSAPGQGRYGYTF.

This clone was seen only once. This rearrangement joins TRBV19 to TRBJ1-2; TRBD1 agrees at 10 bases. V trimming: 4 bases; J trimming: 8 bases; junction bases outside the gene matches: 10. Germline CDR1 reads LNHDA; CDR2 reads SQIVND (reference sequence). The CDR3 extends over 15 amino acids. In nucleotides, the CDR3 is TGTGCCAGTAGTAAACGGGACAGGGGAGAAGGAGGCTACACCTTC. It specifies CASSKRDRGEGGYTF. Together with reference TRBV19 and TRBJ1-2, the CDR3 gives the full variable domain: DGGITQSPKYLFRKEGQNVTLSCEQNLNHDAMYWYRQDPGQGLRLIYYSQIVNDFQKGDIAEGYSVSREKKESFPLTVTSAQKNPTAFYLCASSKRDRGEGGYTFGSGTRLTVV.

The chain recombines TRBV19 with TRBJ1-1; tentative D call: TRBD1 (5 bases). The CDR3 length is 15 residues. V was trimmed by 8 bases and J by 1 base, leaving 17 bases between them. Per germline, CDR1 LNHDA and CDR2 SQIVND (reference sequence). The DNA for the CDR3 is TGTGCCAGTGGATGGGGCGAGGCTGGGAACACTGAAGCTTTCTTT. It codes for CASGWGEAGNTEAFF.

The rearrangement links TRBV7-2 to TRBJ1-2, with D perhaps TRBD1 (6 bases). CDR3 length: 15 residues. CDR1 is SGHTA, CDR2 FQGNSA, per germline. V gave up 5 bases and J gave up 3 bases, with 16 bases separating them. The chain's CDR3 is CASSLIQGLDYGYTF. The CDR3 DNA is TGTGCCAGCAGCCTTATACAGGGTTTAGACTATGGCTACACCTTC.

This clone was detected only a few times. The chain joins TRBV4-1 to TRBJ1-5; D is ambiguous. The V end was cut by 1 base, the J end by 4 bases, with 17 bases between. This CDR3 has 17 residues. Germline CDR1 is MGHRA and CDR2 is YSYEKL. This CDR3 is CASSQGVINSRNQPQHF. For the CDR3, the DNA is TGCGCCAGCAGCCAAGGTGTCATCAACAGTCGAAATCAGCCCCAGCATTTT.

The gene calls are TRBV12-3 or TRBV12-4 and TRBJ1-1, with D unresolved. The V end was cut by 8 bases, the J end by 0 bases, with 10 bases between. This CDR3 has 13 amino acids. CDR3 nucleotide sequence: TGTGCCAGCCTCTTAGTAGTGAACACTGAAGCTTTCTTT. This translates into CASLLVVNTEAFF.

The chain is built from TRBV2 and TRBJ2-3; weak D call: TRBD2 (6 bases). CDR1 is SNHLY and CDR2 is FYNNEI in the germline V gene. The CDR3 has 16 amino acids. The V end lost 3 bases, the J end lost 2 bases, and 15 bases lay between the germline ends. CDR3 nucleotide sequence: TGTGCCAGCAGTGAGTCGGAGGGCCCCTCCACAGATACGCAGTATTTT. As protein: CASSESEGPSTDTQYF. Together with reference TRBV2 and TRBJ2-3, the CDR3 gives the full variable domain: EPEVTQTPSHQVTQMGQEVILRCVPISNHLYFYWYRQILGQKVEFLVSFYNNEISEKSEIFDDQFSVERPDGSNFTLKIRSTKLEDSAMYFCASSESEGPSTDTQYFGPGTRLTVL.

The chain links TRBV7-9 to TRBJ1-2; D is perhaps TRBD1 (5 bases). V gave up 4 bases and J gave up 6 bases, with 21 bases separating them. Germline values: CDR1 SEHNR, CDR2 FQNEAQ (reference sequence). This CDR3 is built from 16 residues. The CDR3 region is CASSYLPNRDFHGYTF. CDR3 coding DNA: TGTGCCAGCAGCTACCTCCCAAATAGGGACTTTCATGGCTACACCTTC.

The chain has TRBV19 and TRBJ1-4; D is uncertain. The CDR3 loop spans 14 amino acids. The germline CDR1 and CDR2 sequences are LNHDA and SQIVND (reference sequence). Trimming stripped 1 base from V and 8 bases from J, with 11 bases between. The CDR3 loop is CASSIGPGGEKLFF. CDR3 bases: TGTGCCAGTAGTATAGGACCGGGCGGGGAAAAACTGTTTTTT.

The rearrangement uses TRBV2 and TRBJ1-2; D unclear. The germline CDR1 and CDR2 sequences are SNHLY and FYNNEI. The V and J ends lost 5 bases and 7 bases respectively, with 8 bases between them. This CDR3 region has 11 residues. The CDR3 nucleotides are TGTGCCAGCAGTTTCCCCGGTGGCTACACCTTC. It yields the protein CASSFPGGYTF.

The CDR3 nucleotides read TGTGCCAGCAGCCCCTCCCGCTTAGGCACAGATACGCAGTATTTT. Protein product: CASSPSRLGTDTQYF. V usage is TRBV9 and J usage is TRBJ2-3, with no clear D. The ends were cut back, 4 bases at V and 1 base at J, with 13 bases in the middle. CDR3 size: 15 residues. Germline values: CDR1 SGDLS, CDR2 YYNGEE. The whole variable domain, filled in from reference TRBV9 and TRBJ2-3, reads DSGVTQTPKHLITATGQRVTLRCSPRSGDLSVYWYQQSLDQGLQFLIQYYNGEERAKGNILERFSAQQFPDLHSELNLSSLELGDSALYFCASSPSRLGTDTQYFGPGTRLTVL.

Notes on this clone: Its ends do not fully match the called genes, so a read error is possible. V usage is TRBV14 and J usage is TRBJ1-6, with a possible D match to TRBD1 (6 bases). Germline V gives CDR1 SGHDN, CDR2 FVKESK. The CDR3 runs to 13 residues. CDR3 in amino acids: CASSHFGGAPPYF. The CDR3 DNA reads as TGTGCCAGCAGCCATTTTGGGGGGGCCCCCCCTTACTTT.

This clone was recorded only once. The chain joins TRBV7-9 to TRBJ1-4, with no clear D. V was shortened by 5 bases and J by 0 bases, with 13 bases between the two germline ends. This CDR3 has 16 residues. CDR1 SEHNR and CDR2 FQNEAQ come from the germline V gene (reference sequence). CDR3 amino acids: CASSPSGKATNEKLFF. CDR3 nucleotides: TGTGCCAGCAGCCCTAGCGGGAAAGCAACTAATGAAAAACTGTTTTTT.

CDR3 in amino acids: CASSPQGMSDEQYF. CDR3 sequence (DNA): TGCGCCAGCAGCCCGCAGGGGATGTCGGACGAGCAGTACTTC. This chain connects TRBV5-1 to TRBJ2-7, with D maybe TRBD1 (6 bases). The length of the CDR3 is 14 residues. Per germline, CDR1 SGHRS and CDR2 YFSETQ. Trimming took off 4 bases at V and 5 bases at J, with 16 bases between the two ends.

The chain carries TRBV28 and TRBJ2-2, with no clear D. Germline loops: CDR1 MDHEN, CDR2 SYDVKM. The V end lost 7 bases, the J end lost 0 bases, and 12 bases lay between the germline ends. The CDR3 sequence is 15 residues long. CDR3 nucleotide sequence: TGTGCCAGCACCGACACGCTCTCGAACACCGGGGAGCTGTTTTTT. This sequence encodes CASTDTLSNTGELFF. Looking up the rest from reference TRBV28 and TRBJ2-2 gives the full variable domain: DVKVTQSSRYLVKRTGEKVFLECVQDMDHENMFWYRQDPGLGLRLIYFSYDVKMKEKGDIPEGYSVSREKKERFSLILESASTNQTSMYLCASTDTLSNTGELFFGEGSRLTVL.

V and J are TRBV7-2 and TRBJ2-3, with D maybe TRBD2 (6 bases). Germline V CDR1 and CDR2: SGHTA, FQGNSA. Trimming removed 4 bases at V and 15 bases at J, with 20 bases between. The CDR3 runs to 13 residues. Here the CDR3 reads CASSSPGGEVSYF. CDR3 sequence (DNA): TGTGCCAGCAGCTCCCCGGGCGGGGAAGTATCCTATTTT.

This chain uses TRBV5-1 with TRBJ1-1; D is possibly TRBD1 (5 bases). Trimming removed 5 bases from V and 5 bases from J, with 19 bases in between. Germline CDR1 is SGHRS and CDR2 is YFSETQ. The CDR3 is made up of 15 amino acids. The DNA for the CDR3 is TGCGCCAGCAGAGCGCAGGGTCGCGCGGGGACTGAAGCTTTCTTT. Residues: CASRAQGRAGTEAFF.

CDR3 nucleotides: TGCGCCAGCAGCCAAACATCTCCATCATACAATGAGCAGTTCTTC. It yields the protein CASSQTSPSYNEQFF. The chain combines TRBV5-1 with TRBJ2-1; D remains ambiguous. Trimming removed 4 bases from V and 4 bases from J, with 15 bases in between. Germline loops: CDR1 SGHRS, CDR2 YFSETQ. CDR3 length: 15 residues.

This chain links TRBV27 with TRBJ2-6; the match to TRBD2 covers 11 bases. J was trimmed by 0 bases and V by 7 bases; bases with no gene match: 5. Germline loops: CDR1 MNHEY, CDR2 SMNVEV (reference sequence). This CDR3 has 17 residues. CDR3 region: CASTVLAGDSGANVLTF. CDR3 in DNA: TGTGCCAGCACCGTACTAGCGGGGGACTCTGGGGCCAACGTCCTGACTTTC.

In this sample, this clone turned up once. V usage is TRBV7-2 and J usage is TRBJ2-3, with D possibly being TRBD2 (7 bases). This CDR3 comprises 15 residues. Trimming stripped 1 base from V and 6 bases from J, with 14 bases between. Germline V lookup: CDR1 SGHTA, CDR2 FQGNSA. The CDR3 nucleotides read TGTGCCAGCAGCTTAGAGGGGGGGCGAAGTGATACGCAGTATTTT. Protein: CASSLEGGRSDTQYF.